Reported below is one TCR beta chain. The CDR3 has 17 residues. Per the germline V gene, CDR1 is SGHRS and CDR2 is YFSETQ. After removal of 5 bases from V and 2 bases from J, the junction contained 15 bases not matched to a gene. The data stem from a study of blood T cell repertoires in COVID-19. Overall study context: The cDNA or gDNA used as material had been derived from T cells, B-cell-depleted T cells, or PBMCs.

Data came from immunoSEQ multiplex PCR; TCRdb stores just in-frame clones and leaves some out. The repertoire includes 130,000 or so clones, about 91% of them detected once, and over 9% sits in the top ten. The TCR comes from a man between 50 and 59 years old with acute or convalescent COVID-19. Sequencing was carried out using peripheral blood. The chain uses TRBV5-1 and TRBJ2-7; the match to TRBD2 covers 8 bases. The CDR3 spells CASRPQAGRAKAYEQYF. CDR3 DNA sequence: TGCGCCAGCAGGCCCCAGGCCGGGAGGGCCAAGGCCTACGAGCAGTACTTC. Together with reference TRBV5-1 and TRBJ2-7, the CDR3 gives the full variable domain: KAGVTQTPRYLIKTRGQQVTLSCSPISGHRSVSWYQQTPGQGLQFLFEYFSETQRNKGNFPGRFSGRQFSNSRSEMNVSTLELGDSALYLCASRPQAGRAKAYEQYFGPGTRLTVT.